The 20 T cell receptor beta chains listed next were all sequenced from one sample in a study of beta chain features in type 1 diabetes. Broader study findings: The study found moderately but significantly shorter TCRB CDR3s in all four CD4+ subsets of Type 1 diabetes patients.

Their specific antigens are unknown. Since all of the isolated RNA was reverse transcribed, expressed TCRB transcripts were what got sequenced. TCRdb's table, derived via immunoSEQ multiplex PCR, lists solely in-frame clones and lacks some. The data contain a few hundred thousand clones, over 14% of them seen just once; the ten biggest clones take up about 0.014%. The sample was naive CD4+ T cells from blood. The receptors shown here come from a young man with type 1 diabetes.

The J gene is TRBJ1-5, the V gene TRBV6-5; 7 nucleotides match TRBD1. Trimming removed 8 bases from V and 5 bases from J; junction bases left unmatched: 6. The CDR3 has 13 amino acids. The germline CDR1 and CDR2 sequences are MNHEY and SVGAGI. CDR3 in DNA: TGTGCCAGCCGGGACAGAAGAGATCAGCCCCAGCATTTT. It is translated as CASRDRRDQPQHF.

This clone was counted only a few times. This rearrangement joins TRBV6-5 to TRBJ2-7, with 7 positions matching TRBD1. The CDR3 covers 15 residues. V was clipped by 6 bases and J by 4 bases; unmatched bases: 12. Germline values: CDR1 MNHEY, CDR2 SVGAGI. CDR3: CASRREHRGLYEQYF. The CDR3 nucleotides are TGTGCCAGCAGACGCGAGCACAGGGGATTATACGAGCAGTACTTC.

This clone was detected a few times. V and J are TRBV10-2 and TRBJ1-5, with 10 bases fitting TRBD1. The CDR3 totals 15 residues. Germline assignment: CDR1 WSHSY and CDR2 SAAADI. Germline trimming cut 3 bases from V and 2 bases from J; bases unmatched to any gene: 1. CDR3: CASSDGQGGNQPQHF. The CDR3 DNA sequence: TGCGCCAGCAGTGACGGACAGGGGGGCAATCAGCCCCAGCATTTT.

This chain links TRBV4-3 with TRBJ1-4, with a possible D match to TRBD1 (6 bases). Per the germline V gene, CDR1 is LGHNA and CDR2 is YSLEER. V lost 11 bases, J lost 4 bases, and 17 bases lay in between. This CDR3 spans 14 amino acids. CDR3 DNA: TGCGCCGGCATTACAGGGAAGAATAATGAAAAACTGTTTTTT. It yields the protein CAGITGKNNEKLFF.

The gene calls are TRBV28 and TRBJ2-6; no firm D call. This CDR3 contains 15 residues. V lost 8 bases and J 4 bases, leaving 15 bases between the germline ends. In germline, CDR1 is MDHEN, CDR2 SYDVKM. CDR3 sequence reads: CASGSIGSGANVLTF. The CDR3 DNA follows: TGTGCCAGCGGTTCCATCGGTTCAGGGGCCAACGTCCTGACTTTC.

CDR3 sequence reads: CASGGRTTDTQYF. The CDR3 nucleotides are TGTGCCAGCGGTGGGAGGACAACAGATACGCAGTATTTT. V is TRBV27 and J is TRBJ2-3; tentatively, D is TRBD2 (6 bases). The germline CDR1 and CDR2 sequences are MNHEY and SMNVEV (reference sequence). V was trimmed by 8 bases and J by 3 bases, leaving 12 bases between them. This CDR3 has 13 residues.

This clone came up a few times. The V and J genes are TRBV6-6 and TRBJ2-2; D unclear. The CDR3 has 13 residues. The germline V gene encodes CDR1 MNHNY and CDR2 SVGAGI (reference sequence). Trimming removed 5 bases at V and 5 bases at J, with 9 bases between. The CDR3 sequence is CASSPGGTGELFF. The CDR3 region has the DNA TGTGCCAGCAGTCCGGGTGGGACCGGGGAGCTGTTTTTT.

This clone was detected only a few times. The CDR3 sequence is CASITGREETQYF. The CDR3 nucleotides are TGTGCCAGCATCACCGGGAGGGAAGAGACCCAGTACTTC. The V gene is TRBV28, the J gene TRBJ2-5; 8 bases are a match to TRBD2. Germline trimming cut 7 bases from V and 3 bases from J; bases unmatched to any gene: 4. CDR3 length: 13 residues. The V gene's germline CDR1 is MDHEN and CDR2 SYDVKM.

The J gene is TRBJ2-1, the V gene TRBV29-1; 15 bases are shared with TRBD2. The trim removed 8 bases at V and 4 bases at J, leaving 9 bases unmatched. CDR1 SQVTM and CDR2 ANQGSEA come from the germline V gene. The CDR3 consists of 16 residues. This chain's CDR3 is CSTRTSGGARYNEQFF. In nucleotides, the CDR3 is TGCAGCACCAGGACTAGCGGGGGGGCGCGGTACAATGAGCAGTTCTTC.

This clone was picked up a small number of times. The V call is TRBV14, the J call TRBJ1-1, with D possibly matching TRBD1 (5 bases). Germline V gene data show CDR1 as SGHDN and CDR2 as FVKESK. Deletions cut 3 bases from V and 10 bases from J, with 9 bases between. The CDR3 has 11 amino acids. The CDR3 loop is CASSHQGRAFF. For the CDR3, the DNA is TGTGCCAGCAGCCACCAGGGTCGAGCTTTCTTT. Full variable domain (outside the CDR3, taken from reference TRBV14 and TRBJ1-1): EAGVTQFPSHSVIEKGQTVTLRCDPISGHDNLYWYRRVMGKEIKFLLHFVKESKQDESGMPNNRFLAERTGGTYSTLKVQPAELEDSGVYFCASSHQGRAFFGQGTRLTVV.

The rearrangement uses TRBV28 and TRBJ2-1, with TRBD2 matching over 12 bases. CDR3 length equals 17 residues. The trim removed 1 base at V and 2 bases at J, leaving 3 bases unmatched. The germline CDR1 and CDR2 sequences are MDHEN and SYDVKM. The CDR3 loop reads CASSLSLAGGAYNEQFF. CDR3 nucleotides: TGTGCCAGCAGTTTATCCCTAGCGGGGGGGGCCTACAATGAGCAGTTCTTC.

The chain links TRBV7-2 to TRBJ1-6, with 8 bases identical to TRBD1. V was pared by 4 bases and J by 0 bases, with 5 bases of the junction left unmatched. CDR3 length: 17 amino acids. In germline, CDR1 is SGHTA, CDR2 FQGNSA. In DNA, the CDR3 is TGTGCCAGCAGCTCCCAGACAGGGGTCTCCTATAATTCACCCCTCCACTTT. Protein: CASSSQTGVSYNSPLHF.

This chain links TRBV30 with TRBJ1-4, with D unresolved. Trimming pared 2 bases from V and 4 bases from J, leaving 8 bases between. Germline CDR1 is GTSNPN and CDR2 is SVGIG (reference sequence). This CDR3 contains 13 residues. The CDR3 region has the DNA TGTGCCTGGAGTAGTCGGTTTAATGAAAAACTGTTTTTT. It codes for CAWSSRFNEKLFF.

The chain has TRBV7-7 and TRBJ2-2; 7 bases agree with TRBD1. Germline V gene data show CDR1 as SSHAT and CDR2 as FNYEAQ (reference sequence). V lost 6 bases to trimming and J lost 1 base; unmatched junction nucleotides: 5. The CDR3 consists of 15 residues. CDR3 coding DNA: TGTGCCAGCAGACCCGGGACAGTGAACACCGGGGAGCTGTTTTTT. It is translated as CASRPGTVNTGELFF.

In DNA form, the CDR3 reads TGTGCCAGCAGTCCCGACGGTCTAGGAGACGAGCAGTACTTC. Its protein is CASSPDGLGDEQYF. This chain links TRBV28 with TRBJ2-7; D is uncertain. The CDR3 is 14 residues long. Germline values: CDR1 MDHEN, CDR2 SYDVKM. V dropped 5 bases and J dropped 5 bases, with 16 bases sitting between them.

DNA for the CDR3: TGTGCCAGCAGCTTCCAGCGGGCTGTCCAAGAGACCCAGTACTTC. It is translated as CASSFQRAVQETQYF. This chain uses TRBV7-2 with TRBJ2-5; perhaps TRBD2 as D (6 bases). The V end was cut by 3 bases, the J end by 1 base, with 12 bases between. This CDR3 is 15 amino acids long. Germline V gene data show CDR1 as SGHTA and CDR2 as FQGNSA.

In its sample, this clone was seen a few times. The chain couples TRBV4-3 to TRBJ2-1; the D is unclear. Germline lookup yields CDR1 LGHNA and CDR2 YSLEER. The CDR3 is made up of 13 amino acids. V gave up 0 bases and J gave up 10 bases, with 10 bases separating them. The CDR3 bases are TGCGCCAGCAGCCAAGAAAGACTGCGAGAGCAGTTCTTC. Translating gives CASSQERLREQFF.

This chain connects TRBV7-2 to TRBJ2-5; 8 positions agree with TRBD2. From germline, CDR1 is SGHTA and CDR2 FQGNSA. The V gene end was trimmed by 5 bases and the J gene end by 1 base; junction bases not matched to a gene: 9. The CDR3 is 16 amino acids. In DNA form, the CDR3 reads TGTGCCAGCAGCGCCGGGACTAGACACCTCCAAGAGACCCAGTACTTC. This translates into CASSAGTRHLQETQYF.

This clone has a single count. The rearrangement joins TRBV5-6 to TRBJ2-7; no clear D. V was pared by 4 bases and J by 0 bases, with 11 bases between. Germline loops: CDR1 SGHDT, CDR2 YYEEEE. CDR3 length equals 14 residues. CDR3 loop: CASSPYLGSYEQYF. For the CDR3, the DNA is TGTGCCAGCAGCCCGTACCTCGGCTCCTACGAGCAGTACTTC. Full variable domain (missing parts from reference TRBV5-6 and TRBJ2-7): DAGVTQSPTHLIKTRGQQVTLRCSPKSGHDTVSWYQQALGQGPQFIFQYYEEEERQRGNFPDRFSGHQFPNYSSELNVNALLLGDSALYLCASSPYLGSYEQYFGPGTRLTVT.

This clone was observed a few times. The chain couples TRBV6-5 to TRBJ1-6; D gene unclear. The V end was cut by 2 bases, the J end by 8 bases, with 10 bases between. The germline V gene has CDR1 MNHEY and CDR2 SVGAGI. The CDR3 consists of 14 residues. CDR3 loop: CASSYTGRDSPLHF. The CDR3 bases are TGTGCCAGCAGTTACACGGGGAGGGATTCACCCCTCCACTTT.